This T cell receptor (beta chain) was sequenced for a study of patients and donors after allogeneic stem cell transplantation. TCRdb reanalysed the RT-PCR reads using MiXCR and keeps one entry per CDR3 protein. In the table there are 150,000 to 200,000 distinct CDR3 sequences, 24% of which are singletons. This clonotype appeared many times. Germline V gene lookup returns CDR1 DFQATT and CDR2 SNEGSKA (reference sequence). The CDR3 totals 18 residues. V dropped 6 bases and J dropped 0 bases, with 24 bases sitting between them. The TCR comes from a human donor who was either an allogeneic HSCT recipient or a stem cell or donor lymphocyte infusion donor (not recorded which). It is not recorded whose cells these are; they may come from a transplant donor. The chain uses TRBV20-1 and TRBJ1-3; a possible D gene is TRBD1 (6 bases). Material for sequencing was blood, either unsorted or a sorted T cell fraction (not recorded which). CDR3 loop: CSALPDRLNFNSGNTIYF. The CDR3, as DNA: TGCAGTGCCCTCCCGGACAGATTAAACTTCAACTCTGGAAACACCATATATTTT.